These 18 T cell receptor beta chains share one sample of origin, sequenced in a study of T cells after posttransplantation cyclophosphamide. Profiled with immunoSEQ multiplex PCR; TCRdb holds only in-frame clones, not every one. The table has roughly 17,000 clones, over 65% seen once; the top ten hold 7.5% to 9.5%. Sequencing was done on a sample of memory CD4+ T cells sorted from blood. Receptors originate from a man aged 25 to 40 in good health and a related stem cell transplant donor.

V and J are TRBV11-3 and TRBJ2-2; D might be TRBD1 (6 bases). The ends were cut back, 5 bases at V and 3 bases at J, with 16 bases in the middle. The CDR3 contains 16 residues. Germline CDR1 reads SGHNT; CDR2 reads YENEEA. The DNA for the CDR3 is TGTGCCAGCAGCCCCGCCGGGACACCTCACACCGGGGAGCTGTTTTTT. Amino acid sequence: CASSPAGTPHTGELFF.

This chain uses TRBV5-1 with TRBJ2-7; tentatively, D is TRBD1 (5 bases). Germline CDR1 reads SGHRS; CDR2 reads YFSETQ. The length of the CDR3 is 14 residues. Trimming left V 1 base short and J 2 bases short, with 10 bases between. Written as DNA, the CDR3 is TGCGCCAGCAGCTTGACAGGTTTTACCTACGAGCAGTACTTC. Translated: CASSLTGFTYEQYF.

The chain joins TRBV27 to TRBJ2-1; possibly TRBD2 for D (6 bases). The germline V gene has CDR1 MNHEY and CDR2 SMNVEV (reference sequence). Trimming took off 8 bases at V and 5 bases at J, with 19 bases between the two ends. This CDR3 has 15 residues. The CDR3 is CASFRTSRFDNEQFF. In DNA form, the CDR3 reads TGTGCCAGCTTCCGAACTAGCCGGTTTGACAATGAGCAGTTCTTC.

The V gene is TRBV9, the J gene TRBJ2-3; 11 bases line up with TRBD2. V lost 0 bases and J lost 5; bases outside the gene matches: 8. Per germline, CDR1 SGDLS and CDR2 YYNGEE. The length of the CDR3 is 17 residues. CDR3 nucleotides: TGTGCCAGCAGCGTAGTACCTAGCGGGGGGCAGGGAGATACGCAGTATTTT. Translating it yields CASSVVPSGGQGDTQYF.

This clone was observed a few times. CDR3 bases: TGTGCCAGCAGCTTAGTTGACAGGGGAGGGGAAAAACTGTTTTTT. Translated: CASSLVDRGGEKLFF. The chain combines TRBV7-2 with TRBJ1-4; 8 positions agree with TRBD1. The V gene end was trimmed by 1 base and the J gene end by 8 bases; junction bases not matched to a gene: 6. The CDR3 has 15 residues. The V gene's germline CDR1 is SGHTA and CDR2 FQGNSA. The entire variable domain, with the rest obtained from reference TRBV7-2 and TRBJ1-4, is as follows: GAGVSQSPSNKVTEKGKDVELRCDPISGHTALYWYRQSLGQGLEFLIYFQGNSAPDKSGLPSDRFSAERTGGSVSTLTIQRTQQEDSAVYLCASSLVDRGGEKLFFGSGTQLSVL.

The J gene is TRBJ1-5, the V gene TRBV11-2; TRBD1 is a possible D gene (6 bases). This CDR3 is built from 14 residues. CDR1 SGHAT and CDR2 FQNNGV come from the germline V gene. V was clipped by 1 base and J by 7 bases, with 11 bases between them. CDR3 sequence reads: CASSLGRGTQPQHF. In DNA form, the CDR3 reads TGTGCCAGCAGCTTAGGCAGGGGAACCCAGCCCCAGCATTTT.

This clone appeared a few times. V is TRBV28 and J is TRBJ1-1; possible D gene TRBD1, 6 bases. The length of the CDR3 is 14 residues. Germline V gives CDR1 MDHEN, CDR2 SYDVKM. Trimming removed 6 bases at V and 1 base at J, with 12 bases between. The CDR3 bases are TGTGCCAGCAGATTCACAGGGACGAACACTGAAGCTTTCTTT. This translates into CASRFTGTNTEAFF.

The chain couples TRBV28 to TRBJ1-2; 9 positions agree with TRBD1. This CDR3 is built from 14 residues. With V trimmed by 3 bases and J by 9 bases, 8 bases remained unmatched. The germline gives CDR1 MDHEN, CDR2 SYDVKM. The CDR3 here is CASSFPTGGGRYTF. The CDR3 DNA reads TGTGCCAGCAGTTTCCCCACAGGGGGCGGTCGCTACACCTTC.

By share of the sample, this clone is medium-sized (0.01 to 0.1%). J is TRBJ1-4 and V is TRBV7-6; D is possibly TRBD1 (6 bases). This CDR3 comprises 15 residues. The germline gives CDR1 SGHVS, CDR2 FNYEAQ. The germline V and J ends were trimmed by 0 bases and 5 bases, with 10 bases remaining between them. The CDR3 DNA reads TGTGCCAGCAGCTTAGCAGGGGGTAGGAATGAAAAACTGTTTTTT. This translates into CASSLAGGRNEKLFF.

This chain joins TRBV21-1 and TRBJ1-5; the D call TRBD1 from the table was never checked on the DNA. TRBV21-1 is shown as a pseudogene. The CDR3 loop spans 15 amino acids. The CDR3 DNA is TGTGCCAGCAGCACCTGTACAGATAGCAATCAGCCCCAGCATTTT. This sequence encodes CASSTCTDSNQPQHF.

With regard to this clone: At one of its ends the junction is not consistent with the germline gene, which may arise from a read error. The V call is TRBV6-4, the J call TRBJ2-1; TRBD2 aligns across 7 bases. This CDR3 is 13 amino acids long. In germline, CDR1 is MRHNA, CDR2 SNTAGT. CDR3: CASSDRPAGYRVF. CDR3 DNA sequence: TGTGCCAGCAGTGACCGCCCAGCGGGGTATAGGGTCTTC.

About this clone: At one of its ends the junction is not consistent with the germline gene, which may arise from a read error. This CDR3 is CASRWTENTGELFF. The CDR3 region has the DNA TGTGCAAGCAGATGGACAGAGAACACCGGGGAGCTGTTTTTT. The V call is TRBV7-6, the J call TRBJ2-2, with D possibly matching TRBD1 (6 bases). Germline V gene lookup returns CDR1 SGHVS and CDR2 FNYEAQ. The CDR3 has 14 residues.

The CDR3 sequence is CASSRPGQEFYGYTF. Here the CDR3 DNA reads TGTGCCAGCAGCAGACCGGGACAGGAGTTCTATGGCTACACCTTC. The chain recombines TRBV14 with TRBJ1-2, with TRBD1 matching 8 bases. This CDR3 is built from 15 residues. Germline V gene data show CDR1 as SGHDN and CDR2 as FVKESK. With V trimmed by 5 bases and J by 4 bases, 9 bases remained unmatched. The variable domain in full, with the rest retrieved from reference TRBV14 and TRBJ1-2, is EAGVTQFPSHSVIEKGQTVTLRCDPISGHDNLYWYRRVMGKEIKFLLHFVKESKQDESGMPNNRFLAERTGGTYSTLKVQPAELEDSGVYFCASSRPGQEFYGYTFGSGTRLTVV.

The chain recombines TRBV19 with TRBJ2-3; the match to TRBD2 covers 8 bases. The germline CDR1 and CDR2 sequences are LNHDA and SQIVND (reference sequence). V was clipped by 8 bases and J by 4 bases; unmatched bases: 2. The CDR3 extends over 12 amino acids. The CDR3 spells CASGTRSDTQYF. The CDR3 DNA sequence: TGTGCCAGTGGGACTAGATCAGATACGCAGTATTTT.

V usage is TRBV6-6 and J usage is TRBJ1-2; 8 nucleotides align to TRBD1. In germline, CDR1 is MNHNY, CDR2 SVGAGI (reference sequence). Trimming at V came to 2 bases and at J to 5 bases, leaving 7 bases not matched to a gene. The CDR3 consists of 15 residues. The CDR3 DNA reads TGTGCCAGCAGTTACCGGGGTACAGGGGGATATGGCTACACCTTC. Amino acids: CASSYRGTGGYGYTF.

The J gene is TRBJ1-5, the V gene TRBV6-6; 7 bases agree with TRBD1. In germline, CDR1 is MNHNY, CDR2 SVGAGI (reference sequence). J was trimmed by 5 bases and V by 7 bases; bases with no gene match: 8. The CDR3 contains 14 residues. The CDR3 DNA reads as TGTGCCAGCACCCTGGACAGGCCCGATCAGCCCCAGCATTTT. It yields the protein CASTLDRPDQPQHF.

V and J are TRBV4-1 and TRBJ2-7; D not resolved. V was shortened by 0 bases and J by 2 bases, with 20 bases between the two germline ends. The germline gives CDR1 MGHRA, CDR2 YSYEKL. This CDR3 contains 18 residues. CDR3 bases: TGCGCCAGCAGCCAAGAAGGCGGTGGGTCCTCCTTACCCTACGAGCAGTACTTC. It is translated as CASSQEGGGSSLPYEQYF.

The chain is built from TRBV29-1 and TRBJ2-2; 7 nucleotides line up with TRBD1. Germline CDR1 and CDR2: SQVTM and ANQGSEA. The CDR3 has 13 amino acids. The V gene end was trimmed by 7 bases and the J gene end by 5 bases; junction bases not matched to a gene: 7. Here the CDR3 DNA reads TGCAGCGCACAGGGGACCGGTACCGGGGAGCTGTTTTTT. Encoded protein: CSAQGTGTGELFF.